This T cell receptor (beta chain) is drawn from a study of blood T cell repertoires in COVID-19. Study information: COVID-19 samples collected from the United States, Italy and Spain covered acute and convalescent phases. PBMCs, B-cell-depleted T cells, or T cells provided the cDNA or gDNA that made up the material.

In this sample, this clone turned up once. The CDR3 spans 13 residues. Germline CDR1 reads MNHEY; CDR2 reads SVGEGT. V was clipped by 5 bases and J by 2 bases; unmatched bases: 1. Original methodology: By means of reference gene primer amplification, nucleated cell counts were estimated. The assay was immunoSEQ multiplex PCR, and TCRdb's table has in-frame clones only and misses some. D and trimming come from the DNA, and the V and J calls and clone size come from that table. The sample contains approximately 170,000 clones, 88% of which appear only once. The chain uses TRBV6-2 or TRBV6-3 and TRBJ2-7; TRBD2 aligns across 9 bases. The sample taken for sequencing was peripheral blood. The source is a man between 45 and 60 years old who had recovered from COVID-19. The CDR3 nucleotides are TGTGCCAGCAGTGCTAGCGGGACCTACGAGCAGTACTTC. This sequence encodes CASSASGTYEQYF.